The 20 T cell receptor beta chains given below trace back to one sample, sequenced in a study of blood T cell repertoires in COVID-19. The assay was immunoSEQ multiplex PCR, and TCRdb's table has in-frame clones only and misses some. The table records some 490,000 clones, 80% to 90% of them present only once. Sequencing was done on a sample of peripheral blood. These receptor sequences come from a human donor in a cohort sampled during active COVID-19.

The V and J genes are TRBV5-1 and TRBJ1-4; D is undetermined. V lost 4 bases and J 0 bases, leaving 13 bases between the germline ends. CDR1 and CDR2 from the germline V gene are SGHRS and YFSETQ. This CDR3 region has 16 residues. CDR3 loop: CASSPVQLATNEKLFF. In nucleotides, the CDR3 is TGCGCCAGCAGCCCTGTGCAACTTGCAACTAATGAAAAACTGTTTTTT.

This chain links TRBV30 with TRBJ1-2; TRBD1 aligns across 9 bases. CDR1 is GTSNPN, CDR2 SVGIG, per germline (reference sequence). The J segment lost 3 bases and the V segment lost 2 bases, leaving 7 bases of the junction unmatched. This CDR3 has 15 amino acids. CDR3 sequence reads: CAWSPRWDRDYGYTF. The CDR3 DNA reads TGTGCCTGGAGTCCTCGCTGGGACAGGGACTATGGCTACACCTTC.

J is TRBJ2-1 and V is TRBV24-1, with TRBD2 matching 7 bases. CDR3 length: 15 residues. The ends lost 4 bases at V and 4 bases at J; junction bases unmatched: 6. The V gene's germline CDR1 is KGHDR and CDR2 SFDVKD. CDR3 amino acids: CATSEAGAQYNEQFF. CDR3 DNA sequence: TGTGCCACCAGTGAGGCGGGAGCACAGTACAATGAGCAGTTCTTC.

The CDR3 nucleotides read TGTGCCAGTAGATTGGACAGGAACTATGGCTACACCTTC. This translates into CASRLDRNYGYTF. The chain links TRBV19 to TRBJ1-2; 7 bases are shared with TRBD1. Trimming removed 6 bases from V and 2 bases from J; junction bases left unmatched: 3. CDR3 length: 13 residues. Germline lookup yields CDR1 LNHDA and CDR2 SQIVND (reference sequence).

This chain links TRBV11-2 with TRBJ1-2; weak D call: TRBD1 (5 bases). The germline CDR1 and CDR2 sequences are SGHAT and FQNNGV. The V end lost 4 bases, the J end lost 2 bases, and 11 bases lay between the germline ends. This CDR3 is 14 amino acids long. CDR3 nucleotide sequence: TGTGCCAGCAGCTCAAGACAGACCAACTATGGCTACACCTTC. As protein: CASSSRQTNYGYTF.

The gene calls are TRBV3-1 (or the pseudogene TRBV3-2) and TRBJ1-3; 9 bases match TRBD1. Trimming cost V 1 base and J 4 bases; bases outside gene matches: 11. This CDR3 region has 18 residues. The germline CDR1 and CDR2 sequences are LGHDT and YNNKEL (reference sequence). The CDR3 sequence is CASSQVTGTGNRGNTIYF. The CDR3 DNA reads as TGTGCCAGCAGCCAAGTTACTGGGACAGGGAATAGAGGAAACACCATATATTTT.

V usage is TRBV7-8 and J usage is TRBJ2-7, with TRBD2 matching over 7 bases. Germline CDR1 SGHVS, CDR2 FQNEAQ. The CDR3 is 15 amino acids. The V gene end was trimmed by 1 base and the J gene end by 7 bases; junction bases not matched to a gene: 10. This chain's CDR3 is CASSLVPSGTREQYF. The DNA of the CDR3 is TGTGCCAGCAGCTTAGTCCCCAGCGGGACGAGGGAGCAGTACTTC.

The gene calls are TRBV5-5 and TRBJ2-3; 7 bases are shared with TRBD1. The CDR3 extends over 15 amino acids. The V gene end was trimmed by 0 bases and the J gene end by 1 base; junction bases not matched to a gene: 2. The germline V gene encodes CDR1 SGHKS and CDR2 YYEKEE (reference sequence). CDR3 nucleotides: TGTGCCAGCAGCTTGGGACAGGGAGGCACAGATACGCAGTATTTT. Amino acid sequence: CASSLGQGGTDTQYF.

This chain uses TRBV9 with TRBJ2-5; D ambiguous. The CDR3 spans 15 residues. Germline V CDR1 and CDR2: SGDLS, YYNGEE. The V end lost 0 bases, the J end lost 2 bases, and 11 bases lay between the germline ends. The CDR3 spells CASSVGLAIQETQYF. CDR3 nucleotides: TGTGCCAGCAGCGTAGGACTCGCCATACAAGAGACCCAGTACTTC.

The rearrangement uses TRBV7-3 and TRBJ2-3, with D possibly TRBD1 on 6 matching bases. Germline values: CDR1 SGHTA, CDR2 FQGTGA. The CDR3 has 14 residues. Trimming took 3 bases from V and 6 from J, leaving 13 bases between them. The CDR3 nucleotides are TGTGCCAGCAGCTTGGATTTGGGGGCGGATACGCAGTATTTT. Translating gives CASSLDLGADTQYF.

In its sample, this clone was seen a few times. V usage is TRBV7-9 and J usage is TRBJ2-1; a possible D gene is TRBD2 (5 bases). The V end was cut by 5 bases, the J end by 9 bases, with 8 bases between. CDR1 and CDR2 from the germline V gene are SEHNR and FQNEAQ (reference sequence). The CDR3 extends over 11 amino acids. CDR3 in amino acids: CASSHGIEQFF. The CDR3 DNA follows: TGTGCCAGCAGCCACGGGATTGAGCAGTTCTTC.

The rearrangement links TRBV29-1 to TRBJ2-1; 10 bases map to TRBD2. The CDR3 has 17 residues. Germline values: CDR1 SQVTM, CDR2 ANQGSEA. J lost 0 bases, V lost 4 bases, and 9 bases had no gene match. The DNA for the CDR3 is TGCAGCGTTGTGGGACTAGCGTTTTTAAGCTCCTACAATGAGCAGTTCTTC. This codes for CSVVGLAFLSSYNEQFF.

CDR3 amino acids: CASSGGISFTQPQHF. For the CDR3, the DNA is TGTGCCAGCAGCGGGGGCATCAGCTTCACCCAGCCCCAGCATTTT. The chain employs TRBV7-2 and TRBJ1-5; tentative D call: TRBD1 (6 bases). The germline V gene has CDR1 SGHTA and CDR2 FQGNSA. This CDR3 spans 15 amino acids. Trimming took off 5 bases at V and 7 bases at J, with 18 bases between the two ends.

The chain carries TRBV7-8 and TRBJ1-2; 7 nucleotides line up with TRBD1. V lost 5 bases and J lost 5; bases outside the gene matches: 14. Germline-derived CDR1 and CDR2 are SGHVS and FQNEAQ. The CDR3 spans 16 residues. Here the CDR3 reads CASSPRTGGWVYGYTF. The CDR3 region has the DNA TGTGCCAGCAGCCCCAGGACAGGTGGTTGGGTATATGGCTACACCTTC.

This chain joins TRBV30 and TRBJ1-2, with a weak D call TRBD1 (6 bases). The germline CDR1 and CDR2 sequences are GTSNPN and SVGIG (reference sequence). Trimming took 5 bases from V and 2 from J, leaving 12 bases between them. The CDR3 is 13 residues long. The CDR3 DNA follows: TGTGCCTGGCAGGGGAATCGGAACTATGGCTACACCTTC. Residues: CAWQGNRNYGYTF.

The rearrangement links TRBV28 to TRBJ2-5, with TRBD1 identical over 8 bases. The CDR3 loop spans 15 amino acids. With V trimmed by 6 bases and J by 5 bases, 11 bases remained unmatched. Germline CDR1 reads MDHEN; CDR2 reads SYDVKM. CDR3 amino acids: CASSSPGQVPETQYF. For the CDR3, the DNA is TGTGCCAGCAGCTCACCGGGACAGGTCCCCGAGACCCAGTACTTC.

This chain connects TRBV7-2 to TRBJ2-1; TRBD2 matches at 9 bases. V was clipped by 6 bases and J by 9 bases; unmatched bases: 9. CDR1 SGHTA and CDR2 FQGNSA come from the germline V gene. This CDR3 has 14 amino acids. CDR3 loop: CASRLSGSGGEQFF. In DNA, the CDR3 is TGTGCCAGCAGACTTAGCGGGAGTGGTGGTGAGCAGTTCTTC.

V is TRBV20-1 and J is TRBJ1-1; D is undetermined. Germline CDR1 is DFQATT and CDR2 is SNEGSKA (reference sequence). The CDR3 sequence is 11 residues long. Trimming shortened V by 4 bases and J by 4 bases, and 7 bases separated the two germline ends. The chain's CDR3 is CSAILITEAFF. DNA for the CDR3: TGCAGTGCTATCCTTATCACTGAAGCTTTCTTT.

The V call is TRBV27, the J call TRBJ1-5; D may be TRBD1 (5 bases). The CDR3 contains 16 residues. Germline V lookup: CDR1 MNHEY, CDR2 SMNVEV (reference sequence). V was cut by 4 bases and J by 2 bases, with 15 bases left in between. The CDR3, as DNA: TGTGCCAGCAGTTCTGAGCAGGGCTCTGGCAATCAGCCCCAGCATTTT. It yields the protein CASSSEQGSGNQPQHF.

This chain uses TRBV7-9 with TRBJ2-3; D ambiguous. Germline lookup yields CDR1 SEHNR and CDR2 FQNEAQ (reference sequence). V was cut by 2 bases and J by 2 bases, with 2 bases left in between. The CDR3 runs to 12 residues. The CDR3: CASSLLTDTQYF. CDR3 coding DNA: TGTGCCAGCAGCTTACTCACAGATACGCAGTATTTT.